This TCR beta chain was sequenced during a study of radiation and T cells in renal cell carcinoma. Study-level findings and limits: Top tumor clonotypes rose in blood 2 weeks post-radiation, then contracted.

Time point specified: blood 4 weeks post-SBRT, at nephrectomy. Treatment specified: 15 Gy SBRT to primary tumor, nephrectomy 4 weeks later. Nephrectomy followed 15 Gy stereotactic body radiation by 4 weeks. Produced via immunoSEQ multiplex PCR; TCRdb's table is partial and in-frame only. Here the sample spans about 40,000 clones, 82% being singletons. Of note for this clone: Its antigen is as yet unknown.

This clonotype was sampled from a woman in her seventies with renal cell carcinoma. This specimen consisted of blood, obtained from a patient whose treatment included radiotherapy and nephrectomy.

CDR3 region: CASSLVQGSWFYEQYF. The CDR3 coding sequence is TGTGCCAGCAGCTTAGTTCAGGGGTCGTGGTTCTACGAGCAGTACTTC. The V and J genes are TRBV13 and TRBJ2-7; possibly TRBD1 for D (6 bases). This CDR3 is built from 16 residues. Germline assignment: CDR1 PRHDT and CDR2 FYEKMQ (reference sequence). Trimming shortened V by 1 base and J by 3 bases, and 16 bases separated the two germline ends. Full variable domain (outside the CDR3, taken from reference TRBV13 and TRBJ2-7): AAGVIQSPRHLIKEKRETATLKCYPIPRHDTVYWYQQGPGQDPQFLISFYEKMQSDKGSIPDRFSAQQFSDYHSELNMSSLELGDSALYFCASSLVQGSWFYEQYFGPGTRLTVT.